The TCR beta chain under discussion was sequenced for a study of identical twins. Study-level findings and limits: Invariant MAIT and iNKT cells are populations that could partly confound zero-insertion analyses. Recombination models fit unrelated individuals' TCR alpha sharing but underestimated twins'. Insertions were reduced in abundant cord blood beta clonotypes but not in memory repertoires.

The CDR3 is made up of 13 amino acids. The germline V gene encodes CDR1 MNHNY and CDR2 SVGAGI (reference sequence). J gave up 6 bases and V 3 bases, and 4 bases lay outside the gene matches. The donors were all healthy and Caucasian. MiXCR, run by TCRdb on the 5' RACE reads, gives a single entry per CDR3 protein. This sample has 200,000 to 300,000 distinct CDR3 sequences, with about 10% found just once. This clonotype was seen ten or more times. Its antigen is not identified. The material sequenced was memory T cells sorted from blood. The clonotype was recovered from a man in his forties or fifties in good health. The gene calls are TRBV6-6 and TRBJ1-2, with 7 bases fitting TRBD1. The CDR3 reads CASSYQGGDGYTF. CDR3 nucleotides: TGTGCCAGCAGTTATCAAGGGGGCGATGGCTACACCTTC.